A single sample gave rise to the 23 T cell receptor beta chains below, sequenced in a study of early T cells in non-severe SARS-CoV-2 infection. MiXCR was run by TCRdb on the 5' RACE reads, yielding one entry per CDR3 protein. The data show more than 55,000 distinct CDR3 sequences, approximately 9% seen once. Sequenced sample: whole blood. Source of these receptors: an adult who was a healthcare worker with PCR-confirmed SARS-CoV-2 infection or an uninfected control (not recorded which).

This clonotype was observed a handful of times. V is TRBV6-2 or TRBV6-3 and J is TRBJ2-3, with 9 nucleotides matching TRBD2. The germline V gene has CDR1 MNHEY and CDR2 SVGEGT. The ends lost 8 bases at V and 3 bases at J; junction bases unmatched: 6. This CDR3 is built from 14 residues. The CDR3: CASRIAGVTDTQYF. The DNA of the CDR3 is TGTGCCAGCCGAATAGCGGGAGTTACAGATACGCAGTATTTT.

The chain joins TRBV5-1 to TRBJ1-3, with TRBD1 as a possible D gene (5 bases). The CDR3 consists of 16 residues. Trimming cost V 0 bases and J 0 bases, with 10 bases left between them. Germline-derived CDR1 and CDR2 are SGHRS and YFSETQ. The CDR3 region has the DNA TGCGCCAGCAGCTTGGCCGGGACCGCCTCTGGAAACACCATATATTTT. It specifies CASSLAGTASGNTIYF.

This clonotype has only a few counts. This chain connects TRBV28 to TRBJ2-5; 7 nucleotides line up with TRBD2. CDR3 size: 15 residues. With V trimmed by 8 bases and J by 1 base, 10 bases remained unmatched. CDR1 is MDHEN, CDR2 SYDVKM, per germline. CDR3 protein: CASAPPGTTQETQYF. Here the CDR3 DNA reads TGTGCCAGCGCGCCGCCGGGGACTACCCAAGAGACCCAGTACTTC.

This clonotype was detected only a few times. The V call is TRBV18, the J call TRBJ2-1; perhaps TRBD1 as D (6 bases). The CDR3 sequence is 13 residues long. Germline CDR1 and CDR2: KGHSH and LQKENI. V was shortened by 0 bases and J by 9 bases, with 9 bases between the two germline ends. The CDR3 sequence: CASSPPGGVEQFF. The CDR3, as DNA: TGTGCCAGCTCACCACCTGGGGGCGTTGAGCAGTTCTTC.

The J gene is TRBJ2-2, the V gene TRBV7-3, with D possibly being TRBD1 or TRBD2 (5 bases each). The germline gives CDR1 SGHTA, CDR2 FQGTGA. Trimming stripped 5 bases from V and 8 bases from J, with 21 bases between. The CDR3 is made up of 16 amino acids. CDR3 region: CASSLLGTASRGELFF. In nucleotides, the CDR3 is TGTGCCAGCAGCCTCCTCGGGACCGCATCGAGGGGGGAGCTGTTTTTT. Looking up the rest from reference TRBV7-3 and TRBJ2-2 gives the full variable domain: GAGVSQTPSNKVTEKGKYVELRCDPISGHTALYWYRQSLGQGPEFLIYFQGTGAADDSGLPNDRFFAVRPEGSVSTLKIQRTERGDSAVYLCASSLLGTASRGELFFGEGSRLTVL.

Only a few counts were recorded for this clonotype. The V and J genes are TRBV11-2 and TRBJ1-2; D perhaps matches TRBD1 (5 bases). The CDR3 is made up of 15 amino acids. Trimming removed 1 base from V and 5 bases from J, with 14 bases in between. CDR1 is SGHAT, CDR2 FQNNGV, per germline. CDR3 bases: TGTGCCAGCAGCTTAGCAGGGCATGGTCTGTATGGCTACACCTTC. Translated: CASSLAGHGLYGYTF.

This clonotype was seen at least ten times. The V gene is TRBV18, the J gene TRBJ1-3; the D is unclear. Trimming took off 6 bases at V and 0 bases at J, with 6 bases between the two ends. Germline V gene lookup returns CDR1 KGHSH and CDR2 LQKENI. There are 13 residues in the CDR3. The CDR3, as DNA: TGTGCCAGCTCGGAGAGCTCTGGAAACACCATATATTTT. Translating it yields CASSESSGNTIYF. The full variable domain, its missing parts supplied by reference TRBV18 and TRBJ1-3, is NAGVMQNPRHLVRRRGQEARLRCSPMKGHSHVYWYRQLPEEGLKFMVYLQKENIIDESGMPKERFSAEFPKEGPSILRIQQVVRGDSAAYFCASSESSGNTIYFGEGSWLTVV.

The sample holds a few counts of this clonotype. V is TRBV2 and J is TRBJ1-5; possibly TRBD1 for D (5 bases). Germline V CDR1 and CDR2: SNHLY, FYNNEI. This CDR3 region has 13 residues. V was cut by 4 bases and J by 7 bases, with 11 bases left in between. The CDR3, as DNA: TGTGCCAGCAGTGCCAGGGTAGGGCAGCCCCAGCATTTT. This gives the protein CASSARVGQPQHF.

This clonotype was seen a few times. This chain uses TRBV10-3 with TRBJ1-1; 9 bases map to TRBD1. Germline V CDR1 and CDR2: ENHRY, SYGVKD. With 7 bases clipped from V and 5 bases from J, the junction kept 11 bases outside the gene matches. The CDR3 length is 15 residues. The CDR3 DNA follows: TGTGCCATCAAGATAGGGGACAGGGAGAGAACTGAAGCTTTCTTT. Translating it yields CAIKIGDRERTEAFF.

The table lists this clonotype with many counts. V usage is TRBV11-2 and J usage is TRBJ2-7; D possibly uses TRBD1 or TRBD2 (5 bases each). Germline assignment: CDR1 SGHAT and CDR2 FQNNGV. Trimming took 1 base from V and 0 from J, leaving 10 bases between them. The CDR3 sequence is 15 residues long. Here the CDR3 reads CASSLGDGSSYEQYF. DNA for the CDR3: TGTGCCAGCAGCTTAGGGGACGGTAGCTCCTACGAGCAGTACTTC.

This clonotype was seen a few times. The gene calls are TRBV9 and TRBJ2-7, with unresolved D. Germline V gene lookup returns CDR1 SGDLS and CDR2 YYNGEE. CDR3 size: 12 residues. V gave up 7 bases and J gave up 2 bases, with 10 bases separating them. CDR3 region: CASGKRPYEQYF. CDR3 nucleotides: TGTGCCAGCGGAAAAAGACCCTACGAGCAGTACTTC.

A few counts support this clonotype. The chain uses TRBV18 and TRBJ2-7; D uncertain. Germline V gene lookup returns CDR1 KGHSH and CDR2 LQKENI. This CDR3 comprises 13 residues. V lost 2 bases to trimming and J lost 2 bases, with 7 bases between them. CDR3 nucleotides: TGTGCCAGCTCACCAACCCCGCCCTACGAGCAGTACTTC. As protein: CASSPTPPYEQYF.

This clonotype was found many times. This chain joins TRBV7-8 and TRBJ2-7, with 9 nucleotides matching TRBD2. This CDR3 has 14 amino acids. J gave up 3 bases and V 7 bases, and 7 bases lay outside the gene matches. CDR1 SGHVS and CDR2 FQNEAQ come from the germline V gene. The CDR3 protein is CASNRLADHYEQYF. CDR3 coding DNA: TGTGCCAGCAACCGACTAGCGGATCACTACGAGCAGTACTTC. The variable domain in full, with the rest retrieved from reference TRBV7-8 and TRBJ2-7, is GAGVSQSPRYKVAKRGQDVALRCDPISGHVSLFWYQQALGQGPEFLTYFQNEAQLDKSGLPSDRFFAERPEGSVSTLKIQRTQQEDSAVYLCASNRLADHYEQYFGPGTRLTVT.

The genes are TRBV4-3 and TRBJ1-5; 9 bases match TRBD1. V was clipped by 3 bases and J by 0 bases; unmatched bases: 0. Germline CDR1 is LGHNA and CDR2 is YSLEER. The CDR3 is 15 residues long. CDR3: CASSQDRGSNQPQHF. In DNA form, the CDR3 reads TGCGCCAGCAGCCAGGACAGGGGTAGCAATCAGCCCCAGCATTTT.

CDR3 amino acids: CASSYGVAGNQETQYF. Here the CDR3 DNA reads TGTGCCAGCAGTTACGGGGTGGCGGGGAACCAAGAGACCCAGTACTTC. V gene TRBV6-2 or TRBV6-3 combines with J gene TRBJ2-5, with a weak D call TRBD2 (6 bases). The V end was cut by 2 bases, the J end by 0 bases, with 13 bases between. The CDR3 runs to 16 residues. Germline V gene data show CDR1 as MNHEY and CDR2 as SVGEGT.

V is TRBV2 and J is TRBJ2-7, with 11 positions matching TRBD1. Germline V lookup: CDR1 SNHLY, CDR2 FYNNEI. The V gene end was trimmed by 4 bases and the J gene end by 7 bases; junction bases not matched to a gene: 3. The CDR3 is made up of 13 amino acids. This CDR3 reads CASSGGQGGEQYF. The CDR3, as DNA: TGTGCCAGCAGTGGGGGACAGGGGGGTGAGCAGTACTTC. Looking up the rest from reference TRBV2 and TRBJ2-7 gives the full variable domain: EPEVTQTPSHQVTQMGQEVILRCVPISNHLYFYWYRQILGQKVEFLVSFYNNEISEKSEIFDDQFSVERPDGSNFTLKIRSTKLEDSAMYFCASSGGQGGEQYFGPGTRLTVT.

This clonotype was seen only a few times. V and J are TRBV28 and TRBJ2-7; TRBD1 might be the D (6 bases). The CDR3 has 13 residues. Germline CDR1 reads MDHEN; CDR2 reads SYDVKM. Trimming removed 6 bases from V and 3 bases from J, with 12 bases in between. The CDR3 sequence is CASRTGTLYEQYF. CDR3 bases: TGTGCCAGCAGAACCGGGACACTCTACGAGCAGTACTTC.

The rearrangement links TRBV27 to TRBJ2-6, with no clear D. Germline values: CDR1 MNHEY, CDR2 SMNVEV (reference sequence). The ends were cut back, 0 bases at V and 4 bases at J, with 16 bases in the middle. The length of the CDR3 is 18 residues. The CDR3: CASSLSWASQSGANVLTF. Written as DNA, the CDR3 is TGTGCCAGCAGTTTATCGTGGGCCAGTCAGTCCGGGGCCAACGTCCTGACTTTC.

This clonotype was picked up a small number of times. For the CDR3, the DNA is TGTGCCAGCAGCTTTGTGGGATTCGTGGGCACTGAAGCTTTCTTT. Protein: CASSFVGFVGTEAFF. The chain employs TRBV7-8 and TRBJ1-1; no reliable D call. The CDR3 length is 15 residues. Between the trimmed V and J ends, which lost 3 bases and 4 bases, there was a span of 15 bases. CDR1 is SGHVS, CDR2 FQNEAQ, per germline.

This clonotype has just a few counts. The rearrangement links TRBV28 to TRBJ2-2, with D uncertain. The CDR3 covers 16 residues. V dropped 3 bases and J dropped 3 bases, with 14 bases sitting between them. Germline loops: CDR1 MDHEN, CDR2 SYDVKM. The CDR3 coding sequence is TGTGCCAGCAGTTTGAGCGCAGGCGCGCACACCGGGGAGCTGTTTTTT. Its translation is CASSLSAGAHTGELFF.

This clonotype was counted many times. This chain joins TRBV29-1 and TRBJ2-7; 7 bases are shared with TRBD2. J lost 5 bases, V lost 4 bases, and 8 bases had no gene match. The CDR3 totals 13 residues. The germline V gene has CDR1 SQVTM and CDR2 ANQGSEA. The DNA for the CDR3 is TGCAGCGTTGCCGGGAGGTTTTCCGACGAGCAGTACTTC. The encoded protein is CSVAGRFSDEQYF.

This clonotype was seen many times. The V and J genes are TRBV14 and TRBJ1-2; D remains unclear. V was shortened by 0 bases and J by 0 bases, with 14 bases between the two germline ends. This CDR3 is built from 17 residues. Germline V gives CDR1 SGHDN, CDR2 FVKESK. DNA for the CDR3: TGTGCCAGCAGCCAAGATCCCTGGGAGGAAGCTAACTATGGCTACACCTTC. As protein: CASSQDPWEEANYGYTF.

DNA of the CDR3: TGTGCCAGCAGCAGCGCTGGAGGTGGGACTAGCGGCTCGGGGTGGCAAGAGACCCAGTACTTC. As protein: CASSSAGGGTSGSGWQETQYF. The rearrangement joins TRBV7-8 to TRBJ2-5; 11 bases map to TRBD2. From germline, CDR1 is SGHVS and CDR2 FQNEAQ. J gave up 2 bases and V 5 bases, and 22 bases lay outside the gene matches. This CDR3 region has 21 residues. Complete variable domain (other parts from reference TRBV7-8 and TRBJ2-5): GAGVSQSPRYKVAKRGQDVALRCDPISGHVSLFWYQQALGQGPEFLTYFQNEAQLDKSGLPSDRFFAERPEGSVSTLKIQRTQQEDSAVYLCASSSAGGGTSGSGWQETQYFGPGTRLLVL.